This T cell receptor (beta chain) stems from a study of cytomegalovirus exposure and HLA in healthy donors. The donors formed part of the approximately 130-subject validation cohort, distinct from the approximately 670-subject first cohort. This table comes from immunoSEQ multiplex PCR, and its TCRdb copy is limited to in-frame clones, with some not included. The top ten hold approximately 0.94% of the sample, which has about 280,000 clones, 85% to 90% seen once. V was trimmed by 1 base and J by 3 bases, leaving 10 bases between them. This CDR3 has 14 residues. CDR1 and CDR2 (germline): SGHAT, FQNNGV.

This sequence originates from a woman aged 18-29 years in good health and CMV-seronegative. Sequenced: PBMCs. The rearrangement joins TRBV11-2 to TRBJ2-7; D may be TRBD1 (6 bases). The CDR3 coding sequence is TGTGCCAGCAGCTTAGGGGACACAGTCTACGAGCAGTACTTC. Protein product: CASSLGDTVYEQYF.